This T cell receptor beta chain stems from a study of identical twins. The ends lost 4 bases at V and 3 bases at J; junction bases unmatched: 5. The CDR3 is made up of 15 amino acids. Germline V lookup: CDR1 SGHDT, CDR2 YYEEEE. TCRdb processed the 5' RACE reads anew with MiXCR; each CDR3 protein has one entry. The sample lists some 1,700,000 distinct CDR3 sequences, 32% occurring once. This chain joins TRBV5-6 and TRBJ2-1; 9 bases are shared with TRBD2. What was sequenced was cord blood. The TCR sequence derives from a newborn girl in good health. CDR3 sequence (DNA): TGTGCCAGCAGCGTAAGCGGGGGGTTCTACAATGAGCAGTTCTTC. Amino acid sequence: CASSVSGGFYNEQFF. Combining the CDR3 with reference TRBV5-6 and TRBJ2-1 gives the whole variable domain DAGVTQSPTHLIKTRGQQVTLRCSPKSGHDTVSWYQQALGQGPQFIFQYYEEEERQRGNFPDRFSGHQFPNYSSELNVNALLLGDSALYLCASSVSGGFYNEQFFGPGTRLTVL.